This T cell receptor beta chain was captured in a study of cytomegalovirus exposure and HLA in healthy donors. Study-wide findings and caveats: Later on, a genetic analysis was performed. It linked a missense variant in DCLRE1C with V- and J-gene trimming of TCR beta.

Of note for this clone: Its antigen is still unknown.

The PCR had 60 Vbeta and 13 Jbeta primers. Method: immunoSEQ multiplex PCR; TCRdb's copy keeps in-frame clones and lacks some. Of over 150,000 clones in the sample, 84% were seen once. Germline V lookup: CDR1 SEHNR, CDR2 FQNEAQ (reference sequence). V dropped 3 bases and J dropped 1 base, with 12 bases sitting between them. The CDR3 is made up of 15 amino acids. The sequenced sample consisted of PBMCs. V is TRBV7-9 and J is TRBJ2-5; D gene uncertain. The receptor was derived from a boy younger than 10 in good health and CMV-seronegative. The CDR3 DNA is TGTGCCAGCAGCTTCGCCGACTTCATCCAAGAGACCCAGTACTTC. It encodes CASSFADFIQETQYF.